These 4 T cell receptor beta chains originate from one sample sequenced in a study of T cells after yellow fever vaccination (dated by TCRdb to between 2018 and 2021). Library method: 5' RACE. Sequencing was carried out with an Illumina HiSeq 2500. Starting from the raw public reads, TCRdb applied fastp trimming at Q25, assembled clones with MiXCR and retained in-frame beta chains. One record per CDR3 amino acid sequence lists the most common genes and DNA. The sample table lists over 300,000 distinct CDR3 sequences, around 6.8% of them with a count of one. Of the sample, roughly a sixth is held by the ten largest clones. This specimen's treatment or condition label, per the study, means: live attenuated yellow fever vaccine strain. Sequenced material: PBMCs, taken approximately 40 days after the first yellow fever vaccination. Every receptor here comes from a man between 18 and 29 years old who received the YFV17D yellow fever vaccine.

This clonotype was detected a few times. J is TRBJ1-6 and V is TRBV2; the D is unclear. This CDR3 comprises 15 residues. CDR1 SNHLY and CDR2 FYNNEI come from the germline V gene. V was shortened by 4 bases and J by 2 bases, with 9 bases between the two germline ends. This CDR3 is CASSVEGPYNSPLHF. In DNA form, the CDR3 reads TGTGCCAGCAGTGTTGAGGGTCCCTATAATTCACCCCTCCACTTT.

The V and J genes are TRBV19 and TRBJ1-1, with TRBD1 matching 8 bases. CDR3 length equals 15 residues. V dropped 7 bases and J dropped 7; count of bases not matched to a gene: 14. The germline V gene encodes CDR1 LNHDA and CDR2 SQIVND (reference sequence). In DNA, the CDR3 is TGTGCCAGTAACAACGTGGAGGGGACAGGCAATGAAGCTTTCTTT. It is translated as CASNNVEGTGNEAFF.

This sequence joins TRBV18 and TRBJ2-5; the D is unclear. Looked up from germline, CDR1 is KGHSH and CDR2 is LQKENI. V lost 3 bases to trimming and J lost 5 bases, with 16 bases between them. The CDR3 has 15 amino acids. The CDR3, as DNA: TGTGCCAGCTCACCGACGAGCAGTCTTTATGAGACCCAGTACTTC. Translation gives CASSPTSSLYETQYF.

This clonotype was detected only a few times. The chain uses TRBV2 and TRBJ2-2; TRBD1 matches 7 bases. The CDR3 loop spans 13 amino acids. The germline gives CDR1 SNHLY, CDR2 FYNNEI. J lost 1 base, V lost 11 bases, and 4 bases had no gene match. The CDR3 here is CAGRQGNTGELFF. In nucleotides, the CDR3 is TGTGCCGGACGACAGGGGAACACCGGGGAGCTGTTTTTT.